Each of the 20 T cell receptor beta chains below was sequenced from the same sample in a study of cytomegalovirus exposure and HLA in healthy donors. The PCR ran on 60 Vbeta and 13 Jbeta primers. The repertoire was sequenced with immunoSEQ multiplex PCR; TCRdb's copy has only in-frame clones and lacks some. The data show some 150,000 clones, roughly 70% seen once. Sequenced: PBMCs. These receptors were obtained from a woman aged 40 to 55 in good health and CMV-seronegative.

The chain links TRBV27 to TRBJ2-3, with 13 bases matching TRBD2. V was clipped by 5 bases and J by 5 bases; unmatched bases: 7. CDR1 is MNHEY and CDR2 is SMNVEV in the germline V gene (reference sequence). The CDR3 is made up of 16 amino acids. The CDR3 DNA reads TGTGCCAGCAGTCAACTAGCGGGGGGGCCGAAAGATACGCAGTATTTT. Translating gives CASSQLAGGPKDTQYF.

The chain couples TRBV11-3 to TRBJ2-1; TRBD1 is a possible D gene (6 bases). This CDR3 is built from 13 residues. CDR1 is SGHNT and CDR2 is YENEEA in the germline V gene. V lost 5 bases, J lost 3 bases, and 8 bases lay in between. The CDR3 nucleotides are TGTGCCAGCAGCCCGGACAGCTACAATGAGCAGTTCTTC. Its protein product is CASSPDSYNEQFF.

The rearrangement uses TRBV11-3 and TRBJ1-1; weak D call: TRBD1 (6 bases). The CDR3 is made up of 14 amino acids. The V and J ends lost 6 bases and 0 bases respectively, with 11 bases between them. Germline CDR1 and CDR2: SGHNT and YENEEA. CDR3 protein: CASSLRGMNTEAFF. CDR3 DNA: TGTGCCAGCAGTTTAAGGGGGATGAACACTGAAGCTTTCTTT.

Only one count was recorded for this clone. J is TRBJ1-4 and V is TRBV5-1, with 8 bases lining up with TRBD1. CDR3 length: 14 amino acids. From germline, CDR1 is SGHRS and CDR2 YFSETQ. Trimming removed 2 bases from V and 8 bases from J; junction bases left unmatched: 5. CDR3 nucleotide sequence: TGCGCCAGCAGCTTCCAGGGGGCCGAGGAAAAACTGTTTTTT. Its protein is CASSFQGAEEKLFF.

V and J are TRBV5-1 and TRBJ1-3, with 7 bases aligning to TRBD1. Per the germline V gene, CDR1 is SGHRS and CDR2 is YFSETQ. This CDR3 comprises 14 residues. V lost 4 bases to trimming and J lost 2 bases; unmatched junction nucleotides: 3. This CDR3 reads CASSPGTAGNTIYF. The CDR3 DNA sequence: TGCGCCAGCAGCCCCGGGACAGCTGGAAACACCATATATTTT.

This clone was picked up a small number of times. The chain employs TRBV28 and TRBJ1-1, with 10 bases identical to TRBD1. Losses at the gene ends were 0 bases for V and 5 bases for J; bases not matched to a gene: 3. The CDR3 runs to 15 residues. Germline lookup yields CDR1 MDHEN and CDR2 SYDVKM. CDR3 protein: CASSLWGTGETEAFF. The CDR3, as DNA: TGTGCCAGCAGTTTATGGGGGACAGGGGAGACTGAAGCTTTCTTT.

This rearrangement joins TRBV4-2 to TRBJ2-1; D is perhaps TRBD2 (5 bases). The germline V and J ends were trimmed by 3 bases and 9 bases, with 18 bases remaining between them. CDR3 length equals 15 residues. Germline CDR1 and CDR2: LGHNA and YNFKEQ. The CDR3 is CASSHSGPDYGEQFF. As DNA, the CDR3 is TGTGCCAGCAGCCACTCCGGACCCGACTATGGTGAGCAGTTCTTC.

This clone was seen a handful of times. The chain uses TRBV6-5 and TRBJ1-1; 8 bases map to TRBD1. Germline assignment: CDR1 MNHEY and CDR2 SVGAGI. The CDR3 covers 15 residues. After removal of 2 bases from V and 5 bases from J, the junction contained 7 bases not matched to a gene. CDR3 sequence (DNA): TGTGCCAGCAGTTACGGAGGACAGGGATGGACTGAAGCTTTCTTT. It encodes CASSYGGQGWTEAFF.

The gene calls are TRBV27 and TRBJ1-6, with D uncertain. The CDR3 contains 16 residues. The V and J ends lost 6 bases and 5 bases respectively, with 17 bases between them. CDR1 is MNHEY, CDR2 SMNVEV, per germline (reference sequence). Written as DNA, the CDR3 is TGTGCCAGCAGCAGCAAGGCCGGGGTGAATAATTCACCCCTCCACTTT. Amino acid sequence: CASSSKAGVNNSPLHF.

J is TRBJ1-2 and V is TRBV5-4, with D possibly being TRBD1 (5 bases). The length of the CDR3 is 13 residues. Germline lookup yields CDR1 SGHNT and CDR2 YYREEE (reference sequence). The V end lost 4 bases, the J end lost 4 bases, and 11 bases lay between the germline ends. The CDR3 here is CASSRTQGYGYTF. CDR3 bases: TGTGCCAGCAGCCGAACTCAGGGCTATGGCTACACCTTC.

This chain uses TRBV5-1 with TRBJ1-2, with D possibly being TRBD1 (5 bases). The CDR3 runs 16 residues. Looked up from germline, CDR1 is SGHRS and CDR2 is YFSETQ. V lost 6 bases, J lost 4 bases, and 22 bases lay in between. CDR3 DNA: TGCGCCAGCAATCTTCGGGGGGGAATTCTCGGCTATGGCTACACCTTC. Protein product: CASNLRGGILGYGYTF.

The rearrangement links TRBV14 to TRBJ1-2; D is ambiguous. Germline V gives CDR1 SGHDN, CDR2 FVKESK. The length of the CDR3 is 13 residues. The V end lost 0 bases, the J end lost 4 bases, and 6 bases lay between the germline ends. CDR3 residues: CASSQDFGYGYTF. The CDR3, as DNA: TGTGCCAGCAGCCAAGATTTCGGCTATGGCTACACCTTC. Complete variable domain (other parts from reference TRBV14 and TRBJ1-2): EAGVTQFPSHSVIEKGQTVTLRCDPISGHDNLYWYRRVMGKEIKFLLHFVKESKQDESGMPNNRFLAERTGGTYSTLKVQPAELEDSGVYFCASSQDFGYGYTFGSGTRLTVV.

The chain combines TRBV5-1 with TRBJ1-2, with 8 positions matching TRBD1. Germline lookup yields CDR1 SGHRS and CDR2 YFSETQ. The CDR3 totals 12 residues. The trim removed 6 bases at V and 8 bases at J, leaving 6 bases unmatched. CDR3 loop: CASTDRGEGYTF. DNA for the CDR3: TGCGCCAGCACCGACAGGGGCGAGGGCTACACCTTC.

This rearrangement joins TRBV6-6 to TRBJ1-1; 9 nucleotides align to TRBD1. Germline V gives CDR1 MNHNY, CDR2 SVGAGI (reference sequence). The CDR3 is 14 residues long. V lost 7 bases, J lost 1 base, and 4 bases stayed unmatched. The CDR3 region is CASNAQGANTEAFF. The CDR3 DNA reads TGTGCCAGCAACGCACAGGGGGCGAACACTGAAGCTTTCTTT.

The chain links TRBV28 to TRBJ2-7; 8 bases agree with TRBD1. Trimming took 8 bases from V and 7 from J; bases not matched to a gene: 16. The germline V gene encodes CDR1 MDHEN and CDR2 SYDVKM. This CDR3 spans 15 amino acids. CDR3 coding DNA: TGTGCCAGCTTAACGACCGGGACAGGAGCGAGAGAGCAGTACTTC. Protein sequence: CASLTTGTGAREQYF.

The chain couples TRBV5-1 to TRBJ2-5; 10 bases agree with TRBD2. This CDR3 is 16 amino acids long. The ends lost 0 bases at V and 3 bases at J; junction bases unmatched: 5. In germline, CDR1 is SGHRS, CDR2 YFSETQ. As DNA, the CDR3 is TGCGCCAGCAGCTTGGCCCTAGCGGGGGTTAAAGAGACCCAGTACTTC. It is translated as CASSLALAGVKETQYF.

This clone showed up just a few times. This chain joins TRBV2 and TRBJ2-2, with D perhaps TRBD1 (5 bases). This CDR3 is 14 amino acids long. Germline V gives CDR1 SNHLY, CDR2 FYNNEI. V lost 4 bases to trimming and J lost 5 bases, with 11 bases between them. CDR3 amino acids: CASSVQGATGELFF. The CDR3 coding sequence is TGTGCCAGCAGTGTCCAAGGGGCAACCGGGGAGCTGTTTTTT.

This clone came up a few times. V and J are TRBV2 and TRBJ1-5; D not certain. Trimming took 6 bases from V and 7 from J, leaving 10 bases between them. This CDR3 has 12 amino acids. From germline, CDR1 is SNHLY and CDR2 FYNNEI. The CDR3 is CASSLPGQPQHF. Here the CDR3 DNA reads TGTGCCAGCAGCCTACCAGGCCAGCCCCAGCATTTT.

The V gene is TRBV5-4, the J gene TRBJ2-5; D is unclear. Trimming removed 1 base at V and 2 bases at J, with 12 bases between. Germline CDR1 and CDR2: SGHNT and YYREEE (reference sequence). This CDR3 has 15 residues. CDR3 nucleotide sequence: TGTGCCAGCAGCTTGACCCTCCAGGAACAAGAGACCCAGTACTTC. This encodes CASSLTLQEQETQYF.

The chain recombines TRBV27 with TRBJ1-3; 7 positions agree with TRBD1. The V gene end was trimmed by 5 bases and the J gene end by 2 bases; junction bases not matched to a gene: 9. Germline V gives CDR1 MNHEY, CDR2 SMNVEV (reference sequence). The length of the CDR3 is 16 residues. CDR3 loop: CASSPGKGAPGNTIYF. In DNA, the CDR3 is TGTGCCAGCAGTCCAGGGAAGGGGGCGCCTGGAAACACCATATATTTT.